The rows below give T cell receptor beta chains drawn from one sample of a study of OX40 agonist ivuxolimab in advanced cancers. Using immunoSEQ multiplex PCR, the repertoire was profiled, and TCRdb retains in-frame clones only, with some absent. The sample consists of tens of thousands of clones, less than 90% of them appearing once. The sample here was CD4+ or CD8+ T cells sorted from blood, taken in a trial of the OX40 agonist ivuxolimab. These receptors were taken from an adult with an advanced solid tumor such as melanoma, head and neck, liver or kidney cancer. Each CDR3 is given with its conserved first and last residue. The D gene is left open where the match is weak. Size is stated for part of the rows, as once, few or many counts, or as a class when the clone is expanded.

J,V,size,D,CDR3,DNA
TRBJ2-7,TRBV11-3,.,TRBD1,CASSLEGQGPYEQYF,TGTGCCAGCAGCTTAGAGGGACAGGGACCCTACGAGCAGTACTTC
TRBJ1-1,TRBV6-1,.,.,CASSEPPGVIAFF,TGTGCCAGCAGTGAACCCCCAGGGGTGATAGCTTTCTTT
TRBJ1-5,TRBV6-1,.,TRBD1,CASSEGDRADQPQHF,TGTGCCAGCAGTGAGGGGGACAGGGCTGATCAGCCCCAGCATTTT
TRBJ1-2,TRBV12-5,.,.,CASGKTENYGYTF,TGTGCTAGTGGTAAGACAGAGAACTATGGCTACACCTTC
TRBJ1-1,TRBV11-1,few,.,CASSRGYTEAFF,TGTGCCAGCAGCCGAGGGTACACTGAAGCTTTCTTT
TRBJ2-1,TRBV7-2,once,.,CASSPRAPGVYNEQFF,TGTGCCAGCAGCCCCAGAGCACCGGGGGTGTACAATGAGCAGTTCTTC
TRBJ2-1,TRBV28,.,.,CASSFWAGRQPGNEQFF,TGTGCCAGCAGTTTCTGGGCGGGTCGACAGCCTGGGAATGAGCAGTTCTTC
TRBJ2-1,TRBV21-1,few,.,CASKYPERNEQFF,TGTGCCAGCAAATACCCCGAGAGGAATGAGCAGTTCTTC
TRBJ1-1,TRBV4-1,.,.,CASSHGVVQGGGATEAFF,TGCGCCAGCAGCCATGGCGTCGTTCAGGGCGGGGGCGCCACTGAAGCTTTCTTT
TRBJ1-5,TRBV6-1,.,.,CASQTSGGNQPQHF,TGTGCCAGTCAAACGTCGGGGGGCAATCAGCCCCAGCATTTT
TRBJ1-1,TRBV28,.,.,CASTVLGGWTEAFF,TGTGCCAGCACTGTCTTAGGGGGTTGGACTGAAGCTTTCTTT
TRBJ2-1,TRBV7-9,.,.,CASSLDGPRSYNEQFF,TGTGCCAGCAGCTTAGATGGACCGAGATCCTACAATGAGCAGTTCTTC
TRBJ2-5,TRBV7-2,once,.,CASSLASSQETQYF,TGTGCCAGCAGCTTAGCAAGCAGCCAAGAGACCCAGTACTTC
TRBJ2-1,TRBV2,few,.,CASSRSGPYNEQFF,TGTGCCAGCTCCCGGTCGGGCCCCTACAATGAGCAGTTCTTC
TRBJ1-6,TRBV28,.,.,CASSLQGRDSPLHF,TGTGCCAGCAGTTTACAGGGGAGGGATTCACCCCTCCACTTT
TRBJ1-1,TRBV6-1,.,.,CASGPLGSTEAFF,TGTGCCAGCGGACCCCTGGGGAGCACTGAAGCTTTCTTT
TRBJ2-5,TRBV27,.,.,CASSLRGRVRDQYF,TGTGCCAGCAGTTTACGTGGCAGGGTTCGGGACCAGTACTTC
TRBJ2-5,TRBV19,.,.,CASSLRTGGETQYF,TGTGCCAGTAGTCTCCGGACTGGAGGGGAGACCCAGTACTTC
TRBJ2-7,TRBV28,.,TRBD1,CASAGTGYEQYF,TGTGCCAGCGCCGGGACAGGTTACGAGCAGTACTTC
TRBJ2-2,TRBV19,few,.,CASSPGPYTGELFF,TGTGCCAGTAGCCCGGGACCCTACACCGGGGAGCTGTTTTTT
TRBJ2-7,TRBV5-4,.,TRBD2,CASSLMTSGLDEQYF,TGTGCCAGCAGCTTAATGACTAGCGGGTTAGACGAGCAGTACTTC
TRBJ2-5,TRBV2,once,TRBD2,CASRALWRGAHQETQYF,TGTGCCAGCAGGGCCCTATGGCGGGGGGCCCACCAAGAGACCCAGTACTTC
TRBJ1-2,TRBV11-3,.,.,CASSPDAYGYTF,TGTGCCAGCAGCCCCGACGCCTATGGCTACACCTTC
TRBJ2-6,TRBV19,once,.,CASSMTPPGANVLTF,TGTGCCAGTAGTATGACACCTCCTGGGGCCAACGTCCTGACTTTC
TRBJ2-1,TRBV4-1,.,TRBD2,CASSLRTSGRINEQFF,TGCGCCAGCAGCCTTCGGACTAGCGGGAGGATAAATGAGCAGTTCTTC
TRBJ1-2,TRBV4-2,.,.,CASSQEAQGRYGYTF,TGTGCCAGCAGCCAAGAAGCGCAGGGCCGGTATGGCTACACCTTC
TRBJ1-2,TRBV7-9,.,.,CASSSLVAESPYGYTF,TGTGCCAGCAGCTCCCTCGTCGCAGAGTCTCCCTATGGCTACACCTTC
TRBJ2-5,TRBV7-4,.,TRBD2,CASSLSIESGGAETQYF,TGTGCCAGCAGCTTAAGCATCGAGTCCGGGGGGGCTGAGACCCAGTACTTC
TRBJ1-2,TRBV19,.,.,CASSLSGTPFTF,TGTGCCAGTAGTCTCTCCGGGACACCTTTCACCTTC
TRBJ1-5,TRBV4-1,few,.,CASSQGAQSNQPQHF,TGCGCCAGCAGCCAAGGGGCCCAGAGCAATCAGCCCCAGCATTTT
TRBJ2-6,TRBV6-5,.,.,CASSYLGATGANVLTF,TGTGCCAGCAGTTACTTGGGGGCCACAGGGGCCAACGTCCTGACTTTC
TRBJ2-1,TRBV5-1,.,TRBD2,CASSLLTSGGYNEQFF,TGCGCCAGCAGCTTGCTCACTAGCGGGGGATACAATGAGCAGTTCTTC
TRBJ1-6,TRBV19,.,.,CASKRSSYNSPLHF,TGTGCCAGCAAAAGGAGCTCCTATAATTCACCCCTCCACTTT
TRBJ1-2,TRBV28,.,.,CASSLFERGYGYTF,TGTGCCAGCAGTTTATTTGAGAGGGGCTATGGCTACACCTTC
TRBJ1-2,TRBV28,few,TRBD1,CASSRQGIIHGYTF,TGTGCCAGCAGTCGACAGGGTATCATTCATGGCTACACCTTC
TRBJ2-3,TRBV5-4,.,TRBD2,CATSGSGTDTQYF,TGTGCCACTAGCGGGAGCGGCACAGATACGCAGTATTTT
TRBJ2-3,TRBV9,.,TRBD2,CASSDYGGAERDTQYF,TGTGCCAGCAGCGATTACGGGGGGGCCGAGAGAGATACGCAGTATTTT
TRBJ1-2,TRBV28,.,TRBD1,CASSAHRGLSNGYTF,TGTGCCAGCAGTGCTCACAGGGGGCTTTCGAATGGCTACACCTTC
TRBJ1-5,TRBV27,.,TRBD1,CASSKTGNQPQHF,TGTGCCAGCAGCAAGACAGGGAATCAGCCCCAGCATTTT
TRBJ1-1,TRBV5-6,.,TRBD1,CASSRGQGALTEAFF,TGTGCCAGCAGCCGCGGACAGGGGGCCCTCACTGAAGCTTTCTTT
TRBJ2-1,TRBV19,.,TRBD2,CASSTHRTSGGNEQFF,TGTGCCAGTAGTACCCACAGGACTAGCGGGGGGAATGAGCAGTTCTTC
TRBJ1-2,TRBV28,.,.,CASSFQGNYGYTF,TGTGCCAGCAGTTTTCAGGGCAACTATGGCTACACCTTC
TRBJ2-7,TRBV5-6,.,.,CASSFGLSSRAGEQYF,TGTGCCAGCAGCTTCGGTTTATCTTCCCGGGCTGGCGAGCAGTACTTC
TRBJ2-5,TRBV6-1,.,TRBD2,CASSEWQLAANMETQYF,TGTGCCAGCAGTGAATGGCAGCTAGCGGCAAACATGGAGACCCAGTACTTC
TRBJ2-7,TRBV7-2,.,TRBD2,CASSLVAGAREQYF,TGTGCCAGCAGCTTAGTAGCGGGAGCTCGGGAGCAGTACTTC
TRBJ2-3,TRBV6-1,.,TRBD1,CASSAGQGDAVGVTDTQYF,TGTGCCAGCAGTGCAGGACAGGGGGACGCGGTGGGGGTCACAGATACGCAGTATTTT
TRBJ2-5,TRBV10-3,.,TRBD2,CAISNPGGGGRQETQYF,TGTGCCATCAGTAACCCCGGAGGCGGGGGGAGACAAGAGACCCAGTACTTC
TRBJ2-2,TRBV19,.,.,CASSISPGANTGELFF,TGTGCCAGTAGTATCTCCCCCGGGGCGAACACCGGGGAGCTGTTTTTT
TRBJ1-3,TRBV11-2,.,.,CASSWTEGGNTIYF,TGTGCCAGCAGCTGGACAGAAGGGGGAAACACCATATATTTT
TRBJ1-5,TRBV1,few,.,CTSSQGTTTGNQPQHF,TGCACCAGCAGCCAAGGTACTACTACAGGGAATCAGCCCCAGCATTTT
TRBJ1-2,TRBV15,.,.,CATSRVFGGREGYTF,TGTGCCACCAGCAGAGTTTTTGGGGGAAGAGAGGGCTACACCTTC
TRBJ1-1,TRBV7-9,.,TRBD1,CASSRPDRAAFF,TGTGCCAGCAGCCGCCCAGACAGGGCGGCTTTCTTT
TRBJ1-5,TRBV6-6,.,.,CASEKGGGESNQPQHF,TGTGCCAGCGAGAAGGGGGGAGGGGAGAGCAATCAGCCCCAGCATTTT
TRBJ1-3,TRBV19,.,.,CASTAVSGNTIYF,TGTGCCAGTACAGCGGTCTCTGGAAACACCATATATTTT
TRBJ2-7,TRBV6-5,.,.,CASSYSGGEQYF,TGTGCCAGCAGTTACTCGGGGGGCGAGCAGTACTTC
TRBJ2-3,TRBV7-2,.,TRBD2,CASASGAGRTDTQYF,TGTGCCAGCGCTAGCGGAGCGGGACGCACAGATACGCAGTATTTT
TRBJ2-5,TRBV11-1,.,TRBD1,CASSPGTGRETQYF,TGTGCCAGCAGTCCCGGGACAGGGAGAGAGACCCAGTACTTC
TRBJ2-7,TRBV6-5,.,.,CATREASLHLEQYF,TGTGCCACCAGGGAGGCGTCGTTACATCTCGAGCAGTACTTC
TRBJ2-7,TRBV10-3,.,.,CAISVQDEQYF,TGTGCCATCAGTGTCCAGGACGAGCAGTACTTC